The next 31 T cell receptor beta chains were all read from a single sample in a study of shared clonotypes between healthy human individuals. Naive CD8 populations comprised CD45RO-negative cells positively selected for CCR7, excluding terminally differentiated effector memory CD45RA+ cells. Repertoires were generated with immunoSEQ multiplex PCR, while TCRdb's copy carries only in-frame clones and drops some. The table includes about 2.2 million clones, about 94% detected once. Sequencing was carried out using naive CD8+ T cells from PBMCs. The receptor set was obtained from a man younger than 30 in good health. Some clones in this sample may be carry-over from other donors' samples.

To note about this clone: Other DNA sequences in the same sample also yield this CDR3. V usage is TRBV4-1 and J usage is TRBJ1-2, with 7 nucleotides matching TRBD1. CDR1 and CDR2 from the germline V gene are MGHRA and YSYEKL. V gave up 1 base and J gave up 1 base; unmatched junction bases: 3. CDR3 length equals 15 residues. The chain's CDR3 is CASSQGQGINYGYTF. CDR3 sequence (DNA): TGCGCCAGCAGCCAAGGACAGGGAATTAACTATGGCTACACCTTC.

The V gene is TRBV10-3, the J gene TRBJ2-1; 7 bases map to TRBD1. The germline V gene has CDR1 ENHRY and CDR2 SYGVKD. With 2 bases clipped from V and 5 bases from J, the junction kept 3 bases outside the gene matches. The CDR3 loop spans 14 amino acids. The DNA of the CDR3 is TGTGCCATCAGTGAGCCTCAGGGGGACAATGAGCAGTTCTTC. Protein product: CAISEPQGDNEQFF.

J is TRBJ1-2 and V is TRBV28; a weak D match, TRBD1 (5 bases). Germline CDR1 MDHEN, CDR2 SYDVKM. The CDR3 sequence is 15 residues long. Trimming shortened V by 3 bases and J by 7 bases, and 18 bases separated the two germline ends. This CDR3 reads CASSFQSREGGGYTF. The CDR3 coding sequence is TGTGCCAGCAGTTTTCAATCCAGGGAGGGTGGTGGCTACACCTTC.

On this clone itself: The same CDR3 can be traced to other DNA sequences in this sample. This chain joins TRBV2 and TRBJ1-1, with a possible D match to TRBD1 (5 bases). Trimming removed 6 bases from V and 0 bases from J, with 11 bases in between. This CDR3 comprises 14 residues. CDR1 SNHLY and CDR2 FYNNEI come from the germline V gene. DNA for the CDR3: TGTGCCAGCAGGCCGGGGCTTATGAACACTGAAGCTTTCTTT. Its protein product is CASRPGLMNTEAFF. The complete variable domain, with remaining parts taken from reference TRBV2 and TRBJ1-1, reads EPEVTQTPSHQVTQMGQEVILRCVPISNHLYFYWYRQILGQKVEFLVSFYNNEISEKSEIFDDQFSVERPDGSNFTLKIRSTKLEDSAMYFCASRPGLMNTEAFFGQGTRLTVV.

This chain connects TRBV4-1 to TRBJ2-2, with 10 bases lining up with TRBD2. The CDR3 is 17 residues long. Germline V gene lookup returns CDR1 MGHRA and CDR2 YSYEKL. Unmatched junction bases numbered 7, after V lost 1 base and J lost 5 bases. CDR3 sequence (DNA): TGCGCCAGCAGCCAAGGTGTAGCGGGAGGAAGGACCGGGGAGCTGTTTTTT. It yields the protein CASSQGVAGGRTGELFF.

This rearrangement joins TRBV7-8 to TRBJ2-1; 9 nucleotides match TRBD2. V lost 2 bases and J lost 4; bases outside the gene matches: 3. The CDR3 extends over 15 amino acids. In germline, CDR1 is SGHVS, CDR2 FQNEAQ. The CDR3, as DNA: TGTGCCAGCAGCTTAAAAGCGGGAGGTTACAATGAGCAGTTCTTC. Amino acid sequence: CASSLKAGGYNEQFF.

The sample holds one count of this clone. The CDR3 sequence: CASSLPPGGSGRRYF. CDR3 DNA: TGTGCCAGCAGTTTACCACCAGGGGGGTCTGGTCGTCGGTACTTC. The chain combines TRBV28 with TRBJ2-7; D possibly corresponds to TRBD1 (7 bases). V gave up 2 bases and J gave up 12 bases, with 23 bases separating them. Germline lookup yields CDR1 MDHEN and CDR2 SYDVKM. The CDR3 totals 15 residues.

This chain links TRBV7-9 with TRBJ2-2; a possible D gene is TRBD2 (6 bases). Trimming shortened V by 5 bases and J by 7 bases, and 20 bases separated the two germline ends. This CDR3 is 16 amino acids long. In germline, CDR1 is SEHNR, CDR2 FQNEAQ (reference sequence). In DNA, the CDR3 is TGTGCCAGCAGCCCCCCCGGCGTGCGGGGTGACGGGGAGCTGTTTTTT. Translation gives CASSPPGVRGDGELFF. The entire variable domain, with the rest obtained from reference TRBV7-9 and TRBJ2-2, is as follows: DTGVSQNPRHKITKRGQNVTFRCDPISEHNRLYWYRQTLGQGPEFLTYFQNEAQLEKSRLLSDRFSAERPKGSFSTLEIQRTEQGDSAMYLCASSPPGVRGDGELFFGEGSRLTVL.

The chain's CDR3 is CSVVTGNGYTF. In nucleotides, the CDR3 is TGCAGCGTTGTAACCGGGAATGGCTACACCTTC. The chain carries TRBV29-1 and TRBJ1-2, with D unresolved. Trimming pared 4 bases from V and 6 bases from J, leaving 9 bases between. The CDR3 runs to 11 residues. Germline V gives CDR1 SQVTM, CDR2 ANQGSEA. The full variable domain, completed using reference TRBV29-1 and TRBJ1-2, is SAVISQKPSRDICQRGTSLTIQCQVDSQVTMMFWYRQQPGQSLTLIATANQGSEATYESGFVIDKFPISRPNLTFSTLTVSNMSPEDSSIYLCSVVTGNGYTFGSGTRLTVV.

The chain is built from TRBV15 and TRBJ1-1, with a possible D match to TRBD1 (5 bases). Germline V gives CDR1 LNHNV, CDR2 YYDKDF (reference sequence). CDR3 length: 14 residues. V shed 0 bases and J shed 4 bases, with 9 bases lying between them. CDR3 loop: CATSRERGPTEAFF. CDR3 sequence (DNA): TGTGCCACCAGCAGAGAAAGGGGTCCCACTGAAGCTTTCTTT.

In this sample, this clone turned up once. This rearrangement joins TRBV6-7 to TRBJ2-3, with 8 positions matching TRBD1. TRBV6-7 is an open reading frame, and its role is uncertain. Trimming removed 5 bases from V and 4 bases from J; junction bases left unmatched: 17. This CDR3 contains 18 residues. CDR3 sequence reads: CASSTLQGALTSADTQYF. The CDR3 nucleotides are TGTGCCAGCAGTACACTGCAGGGGGCCCTAACGAGCGCAGATACGCAGTATTTT.

The chain joins TRBV7-9 to TRBJ2-1; 8 bases agree with TRBD1. The ends lost 5 bases at V and 6 bases at J; junction bases unmatched: 6. Germline V CDR1 and CDR2: SEHNR, FQNEAQ (reference sequence). The CDR3 has 14 residues. The CDR3 is CASSQRDRLNEQFF. DNA of the CDR3: TGTGCCAGCAGCCAACGGGACAGGCTCAATGAGCAGTTCTTC.

V and J are TRBV19 and TRBJ2-7; D perhaps matches TRBD1 (7 bases). The length of the CDR3 is 17 residues. Per germline, CDR1 LNHDA and CDR2 SQIVND (reference sequence). Deletions cut 6 bases from V and 2 bases from J, with 23 bases between. CDR3 DNA sequence: TGTGCCAGTAGCCAACAGGGGTATACGGGGGTAGCCTACGAGCAGTACTTC. Encoded protein: CASSQQGYTGVAYEQYF.

The chain is built from TRBV6-5 and TRBJ2-7, with TRBD2 matching 11 bases. Germline V gene sequence: CDR1 MNHEY, CDR2 SVGAGI. This CDR3 is built from 15 residues. Germline trimming cut 2 bases from V and 5 bases from J; bases unmatched to any gene: 5. CDR3 region: CASSYHQTSGNEQYF. In DNA form, the CDR3 reads TGTGCCAGCAGTTACCACCAGACTAGCGGGAACGAGCAGTACTTC.

This clone has a single count. The gene calls are TRBV6-6 and TRBJ1-4, with 8 bases lining up with TRBD1. Germline V CDR1 and CDR2: MNHNY, SVGAGI (reference sequence). Trimming at V came to 6 bases and at J to 4 bases, leaving 7 bases not matched to a gene. The CDR3 is made up of 15 amino acids. CDR3 loop: CASRSDRGINEKLFF. The DNA of the CDR3 is TGTGCCAGCAGAAGTGACAGGGGAATTAATGAAAAACTGTTTTTT.

V gene TRBV5-4 combines with J gene TRBJ1-4; D is possibly TRBD1 (5 bases). Trimming shortened V by 4 bases and J by 7 bases, and 17 bases separated the two germline ends. The CDR3 length is 15 residues. CDR1 and CDR2 (germline): SGHNT, YYREEE (reference sequence). The CDR3 bases are TGTGCCAGCAGCAACTGGGACGACGAGGGTGAAAAACTGTTTTTT. Its protein is CASSNWDDEGEKLFF.

This chain links TRBV7-9 with TRBJ2-5, with D maybe TRBD2 (5 bases). The germline V gene encodes CDR1 SEHNR and CDR2 FQNEAQ (reference sequence). The CDR3 is 15 amino acids. V lost 7 bases and J lost 2, with 17 bases in between. The CDR3 DNA reads as TGTGCCAGCAACTCTCGCCCCTCGGGGCAAGAGACCCAGTACTTC. Translating it yields CASNSRPSGQETQYF.

This rearrangement joins TRBV15 to TRBJ1-2; D is possibly TRBD1 (6 bases). The V gene's germline CDR1 is LNHNV and CDR2 YYDKDF (reference sequence). V was shortened by 0 bases and J by 2 bases, with 13 bases between the two germline ends. The CDR3 is 16 amino acids. The CDR3 here is CATSRDREGENYGYTF. DNA of the CDR3: TGTGCCACCAGCAGAGATCGTGAGGGGGAGAACTATGGCTACACCTTC.

The genes are TRBV28 and TRBJ2-1; 11 nucleotides line up with TRBD2. The CDR3 sequence is 14 residues long. V lost 8 bases, J lost 6 bases, and 6 bases stayed unmatched. Germline V CDR1 and CDR2: MDHEN, SYDVKM. The CDR3 spells CASHLAGGGNEQFF. CDR3 in DNA: TGTGCCAGCCACCTAGCGGGAGGAGGCAATGAGCAGTTCTTC.

This rearrangement joins TRBV10-2 to TRBJ2-3; D ambiguous. CDR3 length: 17 amino acids. Trimming removed 1 base at V and 0 bases at J, with 14 bases between. Per germline, CDR1 WSHSY and CDR2 SAAADI. In DNA, the CDR3 is TGCGCCAGCAGTGAGTGGCCCGGGCCTCAGAGCACAGATACGCAGTATTTT. Protein product: CASSEWPGPQSTDTQYF.

The chain recombines TRBV2 with TRBJ2-2, with TRBD2 matching over 14 bases. V trimming: 5 bases; J trimming: 5 bases; junction bases outside the gene matches: 7. The CDR3 consists of 17 residues. Germline V CDR1 and CDR2: SNHLY, FYNNEI. The CDR3 here is CASSRGLAGVDTGELFF. In DNA, the CDR3 is TGTGCCAGCAGTAGGGGACTAGCGGGAGTAGATACCGGGGAGCTGTTTTTT.

J is TRBJ2-1 and V is TRBV4-3; D is perhaps TRBD2 (5 bases). The CDR3 loop spans 16 amino acids. V gave up 2 bases and J gave up 13 bases, with 24 bases separating them. From germline, CDR1 is LGHNA and CDR2 YSLEER. CDR3 amino acids: CASSQRLGASGVLQFF. CDR3 bases: TGCGCCAGCAGCCAAAGGCTGGGAGCTTCTGGGGTATTACAGTTCTTC.

This chain joins TRBV7-3 and TRBJ1-2, with TRBD1 as a possible D gene (6 bases). Trimming cost V 5 bases and J 5 bases, with 21 bases left between them. CDR3 size: 16 residues. Germline-derived CDR1 and CDR2 are SGHTA and FQGTGA. CDR3 region: CASSPQGGGTFYGYTF. The CDR3 DNA follows: TGTGCCAGCAGCCCCCAAGGGGGTGGGACATTTTATGGCTACACCTTC.

V is TRBV27 and J is TRBJ1-5, with 7 bases that match TRBD1. This CDR3 has 13 residues. Germline assignment: CDR1 MNHEY and CDR2 SMNVEV (reference sequence). The J segment lost 8 bases and the V segment lost 5 bases, leaving 6 bases of the junction unmatched. In nucleotides, the CDR3 is TGTGCCAGCAGTCCTAACAGGGGTGAGCCCCAGCATTTT. Translation gives CASSPNRGEPQHF.

This clone occurred once. The chain couples TRBV27 to TRBJ2-5; 9 bases align to TRBD2. The J segment lost 3 bases and the V segment lost 5 bases, leaving 10 bases of the junction unmatched. Germline assignment: CDR1 MNHEY and CDR2 SMNVEV (reference sequence). This CDR3 has 16 residues. CDR3 in amino acids: CASSLRRASGKETQYF. DNA for the CDR3: TGTGCCAGCAGTCTACGCCGGGCTAGCGGGAAAGAGACCCAGTACTTC.

The chain couples TRBV4-1 to TRBJ2-7; the D is unclear. V gave up 1 base and J gave up 4 bases, with 14 bases separating them. CDR1 and CDR2 from the germline V gene are MGHRA and YSYEKL. The CDR3 is 15 amino acids. Written as DNA, the CDR3 is TGCGCCAGCAGCCAAGGACTTGCCCCAGGTTACGAGCAGTACTTC. Protein sequence: CASSQGLAPGYEQYF.

J is TRBJ2-7 and V is TRBV27; tentative D call: TRBD1 (5 bases). V shed 5 bases and J shed 2 bases, with 22 bases lying between them. The length of the CDR3 is 17 residues. Germline CDR1 is MNHEY and CDR2 is SMNVEV (reference sequence). In nucleotides, the CDR3 is TGTGCCAGCAGTCCAGACCCTATAGGGGCCATCACCTACGAGCAGTACTTC. Protein sequence: CASSPDPIGAITYEQYF.

This rearrangement joins TRBV4-3 to TRBJ2-7; 8 nucleotides align to TRBD2. J was trimmed by 5 bases and V by 1 base; bases with no gene match: 7. Germline values: CDR1 LGHNA, CDR2 YSLEER. This CDR3 is built from 15 residues. For the CDR3, the DNA is TGCGCCAGCAGCCAAGGAAGCGGGAGTTCAAACGAGCAGTACTTC. Translated, it gives CASSQGSGSSNEQYF.

The CDR3 sequence: CASSFGTNGNTIYF. The CDR3 nucleotides are TGTGCCAGCAGTTTCGGGACGAATGGAAACACCATATATTTT. The chain joins TRBV6-8 to TRBJ1-3; D perhaps matches TRBD1 (5 bases). This CDR3 contains 14 residues. In germline, CDR1 is MNHGY, CDR2 SAAAGT. Trimming cost V 4 bases and J 3 bases, with 10 bases left between them.

The rearrangement uses TRBV7-9 and TRBJ2-1; 10 bases match TRBD2. The CDR3 has 15 amino acids. Germline-derived CDR1 and CDR2 are SEHNR and FQNEAQ (reference sequence). V was pared by 5 bases and J by 8 bases, with 9 bases of the junction left unmatched. The CDR3 here is CASSILAGANDEQFF. CDR3 bases: TGTGCCAGCAGCATCCTAGCGGGAGCAAACGATGAGCAGTTCTTC.

The V and J genes are TRBV2 and TRBJ2-7; 8 nucleotides match TRBD1. V dropped 7 bases and J dropped 2; count of bases not matched to a gene: 1. Germline V gene sequence: CDR1 SNHLY, CDR2 FYNNEI. The length of the CDR3 is 12 residues. CDR3 in DNA: TGTGCCAGCAAGGACAGGGCCTACGAGCAGTACTTC. It yields the protein CASKDRAYEQYF.